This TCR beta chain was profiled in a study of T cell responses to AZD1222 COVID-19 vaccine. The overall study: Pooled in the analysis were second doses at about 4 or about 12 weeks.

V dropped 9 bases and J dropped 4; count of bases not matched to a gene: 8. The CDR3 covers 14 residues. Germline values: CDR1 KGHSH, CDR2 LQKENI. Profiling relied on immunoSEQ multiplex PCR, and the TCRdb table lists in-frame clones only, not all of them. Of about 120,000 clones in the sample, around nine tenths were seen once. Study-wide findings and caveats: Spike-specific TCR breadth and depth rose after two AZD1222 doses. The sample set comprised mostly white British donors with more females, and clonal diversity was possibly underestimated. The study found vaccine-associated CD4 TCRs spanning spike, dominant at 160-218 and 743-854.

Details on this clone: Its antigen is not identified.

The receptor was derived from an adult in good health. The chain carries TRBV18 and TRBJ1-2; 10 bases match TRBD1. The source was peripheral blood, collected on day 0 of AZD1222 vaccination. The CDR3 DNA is TGTGCCAGTGATTCCGGGACAGGGGTCTATGGCTACACCTTC. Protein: CASDSGTGVYGYTF.